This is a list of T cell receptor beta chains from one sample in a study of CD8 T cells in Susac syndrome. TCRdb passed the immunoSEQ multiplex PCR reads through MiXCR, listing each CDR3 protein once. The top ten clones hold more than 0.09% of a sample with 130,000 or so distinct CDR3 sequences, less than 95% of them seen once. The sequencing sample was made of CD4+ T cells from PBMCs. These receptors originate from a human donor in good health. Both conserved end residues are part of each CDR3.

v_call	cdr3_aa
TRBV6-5	CASSYSSGNQPQHF
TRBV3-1	CASSFRWEETQYF
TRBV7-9	CASSYNNSPLHF
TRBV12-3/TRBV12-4	CASNGQDNEQFF
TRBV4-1	CASSPPDLFGELFF
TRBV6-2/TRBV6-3	CASSLTGGDNEQFF
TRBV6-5	CASSYSGTSGRREQYF
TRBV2	CASSLTSSVGEQFF
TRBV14	CASSQDSYNYGYTF
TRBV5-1	CASSSGTSLETQYF
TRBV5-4	CASSFRLAGNQETQYF
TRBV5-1	CASTVQGMVNEQFF
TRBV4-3	CASSQERGGTGELFF
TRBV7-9	CASTRTPGGYTF
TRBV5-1	CASSPTDREVGKLFF
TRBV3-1	CASSPFAGRFDKEQYF
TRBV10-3	CATTPAGRGGETQYF
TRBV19	CASMAPLGSGANVLTF
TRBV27	CASRGLASYNEQFF
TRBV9	CASSAGTEYEQYF
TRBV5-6	CASSFPQGSVHEQYF
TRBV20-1	CSARVSGRVYEQYF
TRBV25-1	CASSRGTGYEKLFF
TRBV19	CASSTSGRVSYNEQFF
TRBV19	CASSIGGTGPVNIQYF
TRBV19	CASKGDRRDTGELFF
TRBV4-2	CASSQGFTGERETQYF
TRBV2	CASSASGVPNTGELFF
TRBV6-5	CASSRTWDTEAFF
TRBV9	CASSASLAFSGNTEAFF
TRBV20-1	CSASLDRGEKLFF
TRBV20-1	CSAYTGGNQPQHF
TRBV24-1	CATSDSQGAGEQYF
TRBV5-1	CASSYNRAWADNTEAFF
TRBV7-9	CASSYDRVQFF
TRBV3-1	CASTFGGMNTEAFF
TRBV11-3	CASSSSGSAGEQFF
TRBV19	CASNTGRSNQPQHF
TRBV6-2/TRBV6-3	CASSYSWWAGEGNSYNEQFF
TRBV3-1	CASSLKGGAFF
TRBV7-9	CTSIPRLAGASEKETQYF
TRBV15	CATSKALGAGLDNEQFF
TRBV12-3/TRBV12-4	CASTPPGGWDNEQFF
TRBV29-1	CSALLARGARETQYF
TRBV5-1	CASSLGEGWNTEAFF
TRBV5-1	CASSPLGRDTGELFF
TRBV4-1	CASSPGTDNQPQHF
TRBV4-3	CASSPGTRSYNEQFF
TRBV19	CASVTGFNQPQHF
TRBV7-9	CASSFETGGAGNEQFF
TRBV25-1	CASSGAETSTDTQYF
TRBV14	CASSFLGGNTEAFF
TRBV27	CASSTGTARGETQYF
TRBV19	CASTYTSGRADEQFF